These T cell receptor beta chains were read from a single sample in a study of CD8 T cells in Susac syndrome. TCRdb recomputed calls from the immunoSEQ multiplex PCR reads with MiXCR, one row per CDR3 protein. The table records roughly 190,000 distinct CDR3 sequences, about 93% of them present only once. The sample was CD4+ T cells from PBMCs. The receptors shown here come from a human donor in good health. CDR3s include the opening cysteine and the closing phenylalanine or tryptophan. The D gene is left open where the match is weak. Not all rows give a size; the values are once, few, many and, for expanded clones, a class.

. TRBJ2-3 TRBV5-1 TRBD2 TGCGCCAGCAGCCGAGGCCCGGGACTAGGGACAGATACGCAGTATTTT CASSRGPGLGTDTQYF
once TRBJ2-3 TRBV2 . TGTGCCAGCAAGGACACCACAGATACGCAGTATTTT CASKDTTDTQYF
. TRBJ2-1 TRBV5-1 . TGCGCCAGCAGCTTGGGGGGACTGGCCCCTTACAATGAGCAGTTCTTC CASSLGGLAPYNEQFF
. TRBJ2-5 TRBV7-2 . TGTGCCAGCACCCTGGGGGGGGCCCCGCGGCAAGAGACCCAGTACTTC CASTLGGAPRQETQYF
once TRBJ2-7 TRBV30 . TGTGCCTGGAGCCTCGTGAACAGGGACTACGAGCAGTACTTC CAWSLVNRDYEQYF
. TRBJ2-4 TRBV20-1 . TGCAGTGCTAGGAGGGGGGAAGTAGGCGGCATTCAGTACTTC CSARRGEVGGIQYF
. TRBJ1-5 TRBV6-6 . TGTGCCAGCAGTCAAACAGGGATGGGTCAGCCCCAGCATTTT CASSQTGMGQPQHF
few TRBJ1-4 TRBV15 . TGTGCCACCAGCAGGGATGCAGGGTCAACTAATGAAAAACTGTTTTTT CATSRDAGSTNEKLFF
once TRBJ2-7 TRBV11-2 TRBD1 TGTGCCAGCAGCTTACTAAGAGGGGGCGGAGAGCAGTACTTC CASSLLRGGGEQYF
. TRBJ1-1 TRBV3-1 . TGTGCCAGCAGCCAAAGGGGGGGACGATCGAACACTGAAGCTTTCTTT CASSQRGGRSNTEAFF
. TRBJ2-3 TRBV7-2 TRBD2 TGTGCCAGCAGCTCCGACAGCGGGGGGGTTCGTACGCAGTATTTT CASSSDSGGVRTQYF
. TRBJ1-5 TRBV28 . TGTGCCAGCACACGAAAGGGGCAGCTAATAGTTAGCAATCAGCCCCAGCATTTT CASTRKGQLIVSNQPQHF
. TRBJ1-1 TRBV3-1 . TGTGCCAGCAGCTCCCGACTGACTGAAGCTTTCTTT CASSSRLTEAFF
. TRBJ1-6 TRBV2 . TGTGCCAGCAGCCGGGACGGAAGTTCACCCCTCCACTTT CASSRDGSSPLHF
. TRBJ1-3 TRBV2 . TGTGCCAGCCGACCCTTCATCGGGTCCGGAAACACCATATATTTT CASRPFIGSGNTIYF
. TRBJ2-7 TRBV29-1 . TGCAGCGTTGAAGGTTCCTACGAGCAGTACTTC CSVEGSYEQYF
. TRBJ1-1 TRBV7-2 TRBD1 TGTGCCAGCAGCCCCCGCCCATTGGGACAGCCGAACACTGAAGCTTTCTTT CASSPRPLGQPNTEAFF
. TRBJ2-1 TRBV28 TRBD2 TGTGCCAGCAGTTTATCGGGAGGGAACAGCTACAATGAGCAGTTCTTC CASSLSGGNSYNEQFF
. TRBJ1-5 TRBV7-8 . TGTGCCAGCAGCCGCCGAGCGGTTTATAGCAATCAGCCCCAGCATTTT CASSRRAVYSNQPQHF
. TRBJ2-6 TRBV2 . TGTGCCAGCAAGACAGGACAGACCTCTGGGGCCAACGTCCTGACTTTC CASKTGQTSGANVLTF
few TRBJ2-1 TRBV9 . TGTGCCAGCAGCGTAGCTCTCAATGAGCAGTTCTTC CASSVALNEQFF
. TRBJ1-1 TRBV6-6 . TGTGCCAGCAGTTACAAGGGTATAACTGAAGCTTTCTTT CASSYKGITEAFF
. TRBJ1-6 TRBV12-3/TRBV12-4 . TGTGCCAGCGGGGGAGGAGGAGAATCACCCCTCCACTTT CASGGGGESPLHF
. TRBJ1-1 TRBV6-6 TRBD1 TGTGCCAGCAGTTCAGGACAGGTTGTGCCTGAAGCTTTCTTT CASSSGQVVPEAFF
. TRBJ2-1 TRBV7-3 TRBD2 TGTGCCAGCAGCTTAACGGGCGGGGGGGCCTTCAATGAGCAGTTCTTC CASSLTGGGAFNEQFF
. TRBJ1-1 TRBV6-6 . TGTGCCAGCAGTTACTCGGCGGTGAATGCTGAAGCTTTCTTT CASSYSAVNAEAFF
. TRBJ2-6 TRBV20-1 . TGCAGTGCTAGTATGCTGTACTTCACTGGGGCCAACGTCCTGACTTTC CSASMLYFTGANVLTF
. TRBJ2-1 TRBV18 . TGTGCCAGCTCACCACCCTTAGATTCCGAGCAGTTCTTC CASSPPLDSEQFF
. TRBJ1-1 TRBV20-1 . TGCAGTGCTAGAGGATACTCGAACACTGAAGCTTTCTTT CSARGYSNTEAFF
. TRBJ1-6 TRBV4-2 . TGTGCCAGCAGCCAAGATTGGACAAGACTGGGTTCACCCCTCCACTTT CASSQDWTRLGSPLHF
. TRBJ1-2 TRBV29-1 . TGCAGCGCCCTGGGGCAGGGATACTATGGCTACACCTTC CSALGQGYYGYTF
. TRBJ2-5 TRBV28 . TGTGCCAGCAGTTTTTCAGGGGCGCAAGAGACCCAGTACTTC CASSFSGAQETQYF
. TRBJ1-4 TRBV12-3/TRBV12-4 TRBD1 TGTGCCAGCAGGCGGGGACAGGGGGCGGCTAATGAAAAACTGTTTTTT CASRRGQGAANEKLFF
. TRBJ1-2 TRBV12-5 . TGTGCTAGTGCTCCCGGGGGTAACTATGGCTACACCTTC CASAPGGNYGYTF
once TRBJ2-2 TRBV3-1 . TGTGCCAGCAGCCGGGGGGGCCTAGGAACCGGGGAGCTGTTTTTT CASSRGGLGTGELFF
. TRBJ1-2 TRBV5-1 . TGCGCCAGCAGCTTGGCCGCAGGCCCCAAGAGTGGCTACACCTTC CASSLAAGPKSGYTF
once TRBJ2-4 TRBV29-1 TRBD2 TGCAGCGCGGGACTAGCGGAAAACATTCAGTACTTC CSAGLAENIQYF
once TRBJ2-2 TRBV2 . TGTGCCAGCGCCCGAGGAGGGGGCGCGGCGAACACCGGGGAGCTGTTTTTT CASARGGGAANTGELFF
. TRBJ2-1 TRBV10-3 TRBD2 TGTGCCATCTCCGAGCGGGGGGGCGTGTCCTACAATGAGCAGTTCTTC CAISERGGVSYNEQFF
. TRBJ2-1 TRBV5-1 TRBD2 TGCGCCAGCAAGCGGGGAGCGGGGCCATACAATGAGCAGTTCTTC CASKRGAGPYNEQFF
. TRBJ2-5 TRBV7-9 TRBD2 TGTGCCAGCAGCTTCACTAGCGGGGAAGAGACCCAGTACTTC CASSFTSGEETQYF
few TRBJ2-1 TRBV12-3/TRBV12-4 . TGTGCCAGCAGTTTAACAGGGAGCTCCTACAATGAGCAGTTCTTC CASSLTGSSYNEQFF
. TRBJ2-3 TRBV28 TRBD1 TGTGCCAGCAGGCCACAGGGGACAGATACGCAGTATTTT CASRPQGTDTQYF
. TRBJ1-2 TRBV6-2/TRBV6-3 TRBD1 TGTGCCAGCAGTTACCCGACGACAGGGGACTATGGCTACACCTTC CASSYPTTGDYGYTF
. TRBJ2-2 TRBV29-1 . TGCAGCGTTCCCCAGGGGAGCGTGAGGACCGGGGAGCTGTTTTTT CSVPQGSVRTGELFF